This is a list of T cell receptor beta chains from one sample in a study of blood T cell repertoires in COVID-19. The repertoire was sequenced with immunoSEQ multiplex PCR; TCRdb's copy has only in-frame clones and lacks some. The profile covers around 370,000 clones, with around nine tenths appearing a single time and 7% to 8% taken by the ten largest. Material for sequencing was peripheral blood. The receptors stem from a woman in her seventies with COVID-19, enrolled during active disease. CDR3s include the opening cysteine and the closing phenylalanine or tryptophan. The D gene is left open where the match is weak. Size is stated for part of the rows, as once, few or many counts, or as a class when the clone is expanded.

D	size	J	V	CDR3	DNA
-	-	TRBJ1-3	TRBV4-3	CASSQVTGIRNTIYF	TGCGCCAGCAGCCAAGTTACAGGGATACGAAACACCATATATTTT
TRBD1	-	TRBJ2-2	TRBV7-3	CASSSPDRLDTGELFF	TGTGCCAGCAGCTCGCCGGACAGGCTGGACACCGGGGAGCTGTTTTTT
TRBD1	-	TRBJ1-1	TRBV10-3	CAISEPDRGMNTEAFF	TGTGCCATCAGTGAACCGGACAGGGGTATGAACACTGAAGCTTTCTTT
TRBD1	few	TRBJ2-7	TRBV19	CASMDRGYEQYF	TGTGCCAGTATGGACAGGGGCTACGAGCAGTACTTC
TRBD1	-	TRBJ1-6	TRBV6-2/TRBV6-3	CASSSLRQGSPLHF	TGTGCCAGCAGTTCACTCCGACAGGGGTCACCCCTCCACTTT
-	-	TRBJ2-7	TRBV27	CASSSLLARGSYEQYF	TGTGCCAGCAGTTCCCTCCTAGCGAGGGGTAGCTACGAGCAGTACTTC
-	once	TRBJ2-5	TRBV5-1	CASSLVMLPEETQYF	TGCGCCAGCAGCTTGGTCATGCTACCCGAAGAGACCCAGTACTTC
TRBD2	once	TRBJ2-4	TRBV4-1	CASSQPWRGGVKNIQYF	TGCGCCAGCAGCCAACCTTGGCGGGGGGGCGTCAAAAACATTCAGTACTTC
-	few	TRBJ2-3	TRBV7-8	CASSLRGGNPDTQYF	TGTGCCAGCAGCTTAAGGGGGGGCAACCCAGATACGCAGTATTTT
TRBD1	-	TRBJ1-2	TRBV2	CATRGGNYGYTF	TGTGCCACCAGGGGGGGGAACTATGGCTACACCTTC
TRBD1	-	TRBJ2-2	TRBV5-6	CASSRTGPGELFF	TGTGCCAGCAGCAGGACAGGGCCCGGGGAGCTGTTTTTT
-	-	TRBJ2-6	TRBV30	CAWEGAGANVLTF	TGTGCCTGGGAGGGGGCTGGGGCCAACGTCCTGACTTTC
TRBD1	once	TRBJ1-1	TRBV2	CASSIQGGNTEAFF	TGTGCCAGCAGTATACAGGGGGGGAACACTGAAGCTTTCTTT
-	-	TRBJ1-2	TRBV24-1	CATSDKSGPTGSRYTF	TGTGCCACCAGTGATAAGTCCGGGCCCACGGGAAGCCGCTACACCTTC
-	-	TRBJ1-1	TRBV19	CASSIVKGDGTEAFF	TGTGCCAGTAGTATAGTTAAGGGGGATGGCACTGAAGCTTTCTTT
-	-	TRBJ1-2	TRBV6-5	CASSPRGRDGYTF	TGTGCCAGCAGTCCCCGGGGGAGGGATGGCTACACCTTC
TRBD2	-	TRBJ2-1	TRBV5-1	CASSLSGVYNEQFF	TGCGCCAGCAGCTTGAGCGGGGTCTACAATGAGCAGTTCTTC
-	-	TRBJ1-1	TRBV24-1	CATSGRGTEAFF	TGTGCCACCTCGGGTCGGGGGACTGAAGCTTTCTTT
TRBD1	few	TRBJ2-7	TRBV10-1	CASSESGTGGDEQYF	TGCGCCAGCAGTGAGTCGGGGACAGGAGGTGACGAGCAGTACTTC
-	-	TRBJ1-2	TRBV28	CASSFRVGYGYTF	TGTGCCAGCAGTTTCAGGGTTGGCTATGGCTACACCTTC
-	once	TRBJ2-2	TRBV6-6	CASSYARSSTGELFF	TGTGCCAGCAGTTACGCCCGAAGTAGCACCGGGGAGCTGTTTTTT
TRBD1	-	TRBJ1-1	TRBV4-1	CASSRDRGPGEAFF	TGCGCCAGCAGCCGGGACAGGGGGCCAGGTGAAGCTTTCTTT
-	-	TRBJ2-5	TRBV6-5	CASSYDIQETQYF	TGTGCCAGCAGTTACGACATCCAAGAGACCCAGTACTTC
TRBD2	-	TRBJ2-3	TRBV2	CASSRLSGGLSTDTQYF	TGTGCCAGCAGTCGACTTAGCGGGGGGTTGAGCACAGATACGCAGTATTTT
-	-	TRBJ1-3	TRBV7-9	CASSRDFSGNTIYF	TGTGCCAGCAGCCGGGATTTCTCTGGAAACACCATATATTTT
-	-	TRBJ2-1	TRBV5-1	CASSLLASNEQFF	TGCGCCAGCAGCTTGCTCGCCAGTAATGAGCAGTTCTTC
-	-	TRBJ1-4	TRBV9	CASSVAPTATNEKLFF	TGTGCCAGCAGCGTAGCCCCGACTGCAACTAATGAAAAACTGTTTTTT
-	-	TRBJ2-5	TRBV3-1/TRBV3-2	CASSLGLLETQYF	TGTGCCAGCAGCCTGGGACTGCTCGAGACCCAGTACTTC
TRBD2	-	TRBJ2-7	TRBV28	CASERGGLGWYEQYF	TGTGCCAGCGAGCGGGGGGGCCTGGGTTGGTACGAGCAGTACTTC